This T cell receptor (beta chain) is drawn from a study of blood T cell repertoires in COVID-19 (dated by TCRdb to 2018 to 2021). Describing the broader study: Samples covering the acute and convalescent phases of COVID-19 were provided by collaborators in the United States, Italy and Spain. The prospective study material was composed of cDNA or gDNA derived from T cells, B-cell-depleted T cells, or PBMCs. The dataset comprised deeply sampled blood TCRbeta repertoires from subjects exposed to, actively infected with, or recovered from COVID-19. The repertoires were released in a freely available public database meant as a resource for research on the immune response to SARS-CoV-2. The samples were drawn from two sources: the first 160 participants of the ongoing ImmuneRACE study, and 1,000 to 1,500 subjects contributed by 6 global collaborators. The sample metadata nearly always contained a de-identified subject ID, COVID-19 status, age in years and sex. HLA class I and class II types, where available, came from metadata supplied by the sample provider rather than from assay-based typing.

The full study reports these points: How much clinical and demographic metadata was included differed by source and by participant, and the metadata was provided uncurated.

Trimming takes 3 bases from V and 3 bases from J, and the germline ends sit 12 bases apart. The CDR3 contains 14 residues, cysteine and phenylalanine counted. Only the CDR3 portion is preserved as DNA: 42 bases, with reading frame beginning at the first base. The germline V gene encodes CDR1 PRHDT and CDR2 FYEKMQ (reference sequence). TCRbeta CDR3 regions were amplified from genomic DNA using the immunoSEQ Assay, a bias-controlled multiplex PCR. On the study's bioinformatics: Nucleated cell counts per sample were estimated from amplification of reference gene primers within the assay. Sequence reads were collapsed and filtered to measure the absolute abundance of every unique TCRbeta CDR3 rearrangement. For each sample, productive Simpson clonality was calculated by taking the square root of Simpson's diversity index across productive rearrangements. Here the immuneACCESS table is served through TCRdb, limited to in-frame sequences with V and J called. Missing clones are a known gap in these copies; in checked studies unresolved V genes cover under half, and the rest lacks a known reason. V, J and clone size are those of that table, while D and trimming were read from the DNA. A total of about 150,000 clones appear in this sample, around 85% of them only once. The ten most abundant clones make up roughly 3.5% of the sample.

Each collaborating institution followed its own protocols to collect whole blood in K2EDTA tubes. For TCRbeta analysis, collaborator samples were shipped as frozen whole blood, as isolated PBMCs, or as DNA extracted from either sample type. To note about this clone: Its cognate antigen has yet to be identified. Base qualities are not at hand, and no much larger clone is one base apart.

Sequenced: peripheral blood. The clonotype originates from a man aged 65 to 79 with acute or convalescent COVID-19. The V and J segments used are TRBV13 and TRBJ2-7; possibly the D gene is TRBD1, per 6 matching bases. This receptor carries the CDR3 CASSFTGQHYEQYF. The nucleotide sequence reads TGTGCCAGCAGCTTTACAGGGCAACACTACGAGCAGTACTTC.